This entry lists 24 T cell receptor beta chains sequenced from one sample in a study of cytomegalovirus exposure and HLA in healthy donors. The PCR was carried out with 60 Vbeta primers and 13 Jbeta primers. Assay used: immunoSEQ multiplex PCR; TCRdb lists only in-frame clones, some missing. The profile shows about 200,000 clones, roughly 80% of them singletons. The sequencing sample was made of PBMCs. The receptors here all came from a woman between 45 and 65 years old in good health and CMV-seropositive.

This clone was observed once. The chain employs TRBV6-5 and TRBJ1-1, with D possibly TRBD1 on 6 matching bases. V was pared by 4 bases and J by 4 bases, with 10 bases between. This CDR3 contains 13 residues. The germline CDR1 and CDR2 sequences are MNHEY and SVGAGI. The DNA for the CDR3 is TGTGCCAGCAGTTTACAGGGTTCCACTGAAGCTTTCTTT. This encodes CASSLQGSTEAFF.

J is TRBJ2-7 and V is TRBV6-1, with 8 bases lining up with TRBD1. This CDR3 is 14 amino acids long. Germline CDR1 is MNHNS and CDR2 is SASEGT. The V segment lost 3 bases and the J segment 6 bases; nucleotides outside the gene matches: 7. CDR3 DNA sequence: TGTGCCAGCAGTGAGACCGGGACAGGTCTCGAGCAGTACTTC. This encodes CASSETGTGLEQYF.

As for this clone: An end of the junction does not agree with germline; a read error may underlie this. The CDR3: CSSSPQVNANTGELFF. CDR3 DNA sequence: TGTTCCAGCAGCCCCCAGGTGAACGCGAACACCGGGGAGCTGTTTTTT. This rearrangement joins TRBV7-9 to TRBJ2-2, with unresolved D. Germline loops: CDR1 SEHNR, CDR2 FQNEAQ (reference sequence). CDR3 length: 16 amino acids.

The rearrangement joins TRBV2 to TRBJ2-1; 13 bases align to TRBD2. Looked up from germline, CDR1 is SNHLY and CDR2 is FYNNEI. CDR3 size: 14 residues. V lost 7 bases, J lost 5 bases, and 2 bases stayed unmatched. In nucleotides, the CDR3 is TGTGCCAGCATGGGACTAGCGGGACACAATGAGCAGTTCTTC. Translated: CASMGLAGHNEQFF.

The rearrangement links TRBV6-8 to TRBJ2-3, with D tentatively TRBD2 (5 bases). CDR3 length equals 14 residues. Germline loops: CDR1 MNHGY, CDR2 SAAAGT. Trimming left V 6 bases short and J 4 bases short, with 14 bases between. CDR3 coding DNA: TGTGCCAGCAGCCCTCCGGAGGTAGCAGATACGCAGTATTTT. Translating gives CASSPPEVADTQYF.

The rearrangement links TRBV5-1 to TRBJ2-3; TRBD2 is a possible D gene (6 bases). Germline CDR1 reads SGHRS; CDR2 reads YFSETQ. The CDR3 covers 15 residues. The V end lost 2 bases, the J end lost 3 bases, and 13 bases lay between the germline ends. CDR3 in DNA: TGCGCCAGCAGCTTTCGGAGGGGAACAACAGATACGCAGTATTTT. Its translation is CASSFRRGTTDTQYF.

The chain is built from TRBV30 and TRBJ2-6, with D uncertain. The CDR3 runs 15 residues. The V gene lost 2 bases and the J gene lost 0 bases, with 8 bases spanning the gap. Germline CDR1 and CDR2: GTSNPN and SVGIG (reference sequence). CDR3 in amino acids: CAWSFKRSGANVLTF. CDR3 sequence (DNA): TGTGCCTGGAGTTTTAAGCGCTCTGGGGCCAACGTCCTGACTTTC.

The chain employs TRBV7-7 and TRBJ2-1; D is ambiguous. The germline V and J ends were trimmed by 3 bases and 7 bases, with 10 bases remaining between them. The germline V gene has CDR1 SSHAT and CDR2 FNYEAQ (reference sequence). The CDR3 sequence is 13 residues long. The CDR3, as DNA: TGTGCCAGCAGCTTCCACCAGAATAATGAGCAGTTCTTC. Amino acid sequence: CASSFHQNNEQFF.

The chain joins TRBV4-2 to TRBJ2-1; 10 bases are shared with TRBD2. CDR3 length: 16 amino acids. Per the germline V gene, CDR1 is LGHNA and CDR2 is YNFKEQ. Unmatched junction bases numbered 5, after V lost 4 bases and J lost 2 bases. The CDR3 spells CASSRGAGGTYNEQFF. CDR3 coding DNA: TGTGCCAGCAGCCGGGGAGCGGGGGGGACCTACAATGAGCAGTTCTTC.

The chain recombines TRBV5-1 with TRBJ2-3, with D possibly matching TRBD1 (8 bases). CDR1 and CDR2 (germline): SGHRS, YFSETQ. This CDR3 is built from 16 residues. V lost 4 bases and J 4 bases, leaving 19 bases between the germline ends. The CDR3 DNA follows: TGCGCCAGCAGCCGGACTGGACAGGGAGGGGCAGATACGCAGTATTTT. It yields the protein CASSRTGQGGADTQYF.

The chain links TRBV10-1 to TRBJ1-1, with 11 positions matching TRBD1. Germline CDR1 and CDR2: WNHNN and SYGVQD (reference sequence). The CDR3 contains 14 residues. Losses at the gene ends were 4 bases for V and 11 bases for J; bases not matched to a gene: 9. This chain's CDR3 is CASSAGQGAWRAFF. As DNA, the CDR3 is TGCGCCAGCAGTGCCGGACAGGGGGCCTGGAGGGCTTTCTTT.

This clone was picked up a small number of times. The DNA for the CDR3 is TGTGCCAGCAGCCAGGGATTTAGCACAGATACGCAGTATTTT. It encodes CASSQGFSTDTQYF. The chain couples TRBV7-2 to TRBJ2-3; D is possibly TRBD1 (5 bases). V lost 5 bases and J 0 bases, leaving 9 bases between the germline ends. Germline-derived CDR1 and CDR2 are SGHTA and FQGNSA. The CDR3 covers 14 residues.

V usage is TRBV10-2 and J usage is TRBJ2-7, with TRBD2 matching over 7 bases. The J segment lost 3 bases and the V segment lost 6 bases, leaving 8 bases of the junction unmatched. The CDR3 consists of 14 residues. Germline lookup yields CDR1 WSHSY and CDR2 SAAADI. CDR3: CASRSGRAIYEQYF. CDR3 DNA: TGCGCCAGCAGGAGTGGGAGGGCCATCTACGAGCAGTACTTC.

The rearrangement uses TRBV9 and TRBJ2-3, with 9 positions matching TRBD2. V gave up 0 bases and J gave up 5 bases; unmatched junction bases: 13. There are 18 residues in the CDR3. Germline lookup yields CDR1 SGDLS and CDR2 YYNGEE. The CDR3 reads CASSVEIWGGGAGDTQYF. The DNA for the CDR3 is TGTGCCAGCAGCGTAGAAATATGGGGCGGGGGGGCTGGAGATACGCAGTATTTT.

V and J are TRBV2 and TRBJ1-3, with 9 positions matching TRBD1. This CDR3 is built from 16 residues. The V segment lost 1 base and the J segment 1 base; nucleotides outside the gene matches: 2. Looked up from germline, CDR1 is SNHLY and CDR2 is FYNNEI. In nucleotides, the CDR3 is TGTGCCAGCAGTGAAGACAGGGGGCATTCTGGAAACACCATATATTTT. Translating it yields CASSEDRGHSGNTIYF.

The genes are TRBV6-5 and TRBJ1-2; TRBD1 is a possible D gene (5 bases). The germline CDR1 and CDR2 sequences are MNHEY and SVGAGI. V was trimmed by 8 bases and J by 1 base, leaving 11 bases between them. CDR3 length: 13 residues. CDR3 region: CASRRQINYGYTF. The DNA for the CDR3 is TGTGCCAGCCGACGACAGATTAACTATGGCTACACCTTC.

CDR3 sequence: CASSSAFGGANVLTF. The CDR3 DNA is TGTGCCAGCAGCTCCGCTTTCGGTGGGGCCAACGTCCTGACTTTC. The J gene is TRBJ2-6, the V gene TRBV5-4; D unclear. Germline V lookup: CDR1 SGHNT, CDR2 YYREEE (reference sequence). V was cut by 3 bases and J by 3 bases, with 10 bases left in between. The CDR3 length is 15 residues.

The chain is built from TRBV28 and TRBJ2-1; a weak D match, TRBD2 (6 bases). This CDR3 has 12 amino acids. Germline V gene data show CDR1 as MDHEN and CDR2 as SYDVKM. V was trimmed by 8 bases and J by 4 bases, leaving 9 bases between them. The CDR3 nucleotides read TGTGCCAGCCGGGACTGGTACAATGAGCAGTTCTTC. Protein sequence: CASRDWYNEQFF.

This chain links TRBV29-1 with TRBJ2-3; TRBD2 aligns across 11 bases. V was pared by 3 bases and J by 6 bases, with 8 bases of the junction left unmatched. The CDR3 sequence is 15 residues long. Germline V gene lookup returns CDR1 SQVTM and CDR2 ANQGSEA. For the CDR3, the DNA is TGCAGCGTTGAGGGGTCTAGCGGGAGGTCTGATACGCAGTATTTT. Translated, it gives CSVEGSSGRSDTQYF.

This sequence joins TRBV21-1 and TRBJ2-2; whether TRBD1, the table's D call, matches the DNA was not checked. TRBV21-1 represents a pseudogene. This CDR3 is 15 amino acids long. CDR3 bases: TGTGCCAGCAGCACGACAGGGGGCCCAGCCGGGGAGCTGTTTTTT. Protein sequence: CASSTTGGPAGELFF.

The chain links TRBV11-2 to TRBJ2-7; possibly TRBD1 for D (6 bases). The CDR3 has 12 residues. The ends were cut back, 6 bases at V and 3 bases at J, with 9 bases in the middle. CDR1 is SGHAT and CDR2 is FQNNGV in the germline V gene. The CDR3 DNA follows: TGTGCCAGCAGTCAACAGGGCTACGAGCAGTACTTC. Its protein product is CASSQQGYEQYF.

The J gene is TRBJ2-7, the V gene TRBV5-1; D is uncertain. Germline V gene lookup returns CDR1 SGHRS and CDR2 YFSETQ. Trimming cost V 4 bases and J 5 bases, with 13 bases left between them. This CDR3 comprises 13 residues. CDR3 nucleotide sequence: TGCGCCAGCAGCCCCGGTTATGCTAACGAGCAGTACTTC. Encoded protein: CASSPGYANEQYF.

Points on this clone: Other nucleotide sequences from this sample produce the same CDR3. The genes are TRBV28 and TRBJ2-7; 9 bases are a match to TRBD1. CDR1 and CDR2 (germline): MDHEN, SYDVKM. Trimming took 4 bases from V and 6 from J; bases not matched to a gene: 4. There are 13 residues in the CDR3. This chain's CDR3 is CASSSGQGGEQYF. The CDR3 DNA sequence: TGTGCCAGCAGTTCGGGACAGGGCGGCGAGCAGTACTTC.

The CDR3 DNA reads as TGTGCCAGCAGCTCCGCCTCCCGGGAGGTCACCGGGGAGCTGTTTTTT. It translates to CASSSASREVTGELFF. The J gene is TRBJ2-2, the V gene TRBV5-4; 7 bases are shared with TRBD2. Germline V gene data show CDR1 as SGHNT and CDR2 as YYREEE (reference sequence). The CDR3 spans 16 residues. J was trimmed by 4 bases and V by 3 bases; bases with no gene match: 9.